Included here is one T cell receptor beta chain sequence, with context. This record comes from a study of blood T cell repertoires in COVID-19. As processed by the authors: Nucleated cell counts were estimated from reference gene primer amplification. The repertoire was sequenced with immunoSEQ multiplex PCR; TCRdb's copy has only in-frame clones and lacks some. V, J and clone size are taken as reported in that table, and D and trimming were inferred from the DNA itself. Among fewer than 250,000 clones listed, around 90% were seen once. Looked up from germline, CDR1 is LNHDA and CDR2 is SQIVND (reference sequence). Trimming pared 4 bases from V and 1 base from J, leaving 11 bases between. CDR3 length equals 15 residues.

The rearrangement links TRBV19 to TRBJ1-5; no clear D. The sequencing input was peripheral blood. The TCR comes from a man in his thirties or forties with COVID-19, enrolled during active disease. The CDR3 DNA reads as TGTGCCAGTAGTACGTATAGCGGGAGCAATCAGCCCCAGCATTTT. Amino acid sequence: CASSTYSGSNQPQHF.